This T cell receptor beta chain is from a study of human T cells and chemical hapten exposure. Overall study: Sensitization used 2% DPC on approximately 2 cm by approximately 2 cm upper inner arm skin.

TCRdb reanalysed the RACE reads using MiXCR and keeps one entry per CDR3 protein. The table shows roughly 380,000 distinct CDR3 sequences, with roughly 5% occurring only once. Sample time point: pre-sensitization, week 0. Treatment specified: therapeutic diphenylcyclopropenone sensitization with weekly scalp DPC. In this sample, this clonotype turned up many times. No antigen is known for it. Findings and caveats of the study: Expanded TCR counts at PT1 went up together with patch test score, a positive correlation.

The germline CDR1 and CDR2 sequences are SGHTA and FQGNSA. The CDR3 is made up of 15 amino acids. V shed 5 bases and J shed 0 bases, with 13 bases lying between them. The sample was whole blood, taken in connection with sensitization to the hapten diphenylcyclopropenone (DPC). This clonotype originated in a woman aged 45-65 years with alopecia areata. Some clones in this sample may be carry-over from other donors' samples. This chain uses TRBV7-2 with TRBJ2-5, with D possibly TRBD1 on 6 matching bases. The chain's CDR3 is CASSKGQLYQETQYF. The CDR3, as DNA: TGTGCCAGCAGCAAAGGACAGTTGTACCAAGAGACCCAGTACTTC.